This entry concerns a single TCR beta chain. Its antigen is still unknown. These data come from a study of T cell responses to AZD1222 COVID-19 vaccine. With 2 bases clipped from V and 3 bases from J, the junction kept 2 bases outside the gene matches. Germline V gives CDR1 GTSNPN, CDR2 SVGIG (reference sequence). The CDR3 spans 13 residues. The method was immunoSEQ multiplex PCR; TCRdb's version includes in-frame clones alone and lacks a portion of them. This table has nearly 90,000 clones, almost 90% appearing once. Study-wide points: With dominance at 160-218 and 743-854, vaccine-associated CD4 TCRs spanned spike.

This chain links TRBV30 with TRBJ2-3; 7 positions match TRBD1. The clonotype comes from an adult in good health. Sequences were derived from peripheral blood, sampled on day 0 of MenACWY control vaccination. The DNA for the CDR3 is TGTGCCTGGAGTCTCAGGGGGACAGATACGCAGTATTTT. Its protein product is CAWSLRGTDTQYF.